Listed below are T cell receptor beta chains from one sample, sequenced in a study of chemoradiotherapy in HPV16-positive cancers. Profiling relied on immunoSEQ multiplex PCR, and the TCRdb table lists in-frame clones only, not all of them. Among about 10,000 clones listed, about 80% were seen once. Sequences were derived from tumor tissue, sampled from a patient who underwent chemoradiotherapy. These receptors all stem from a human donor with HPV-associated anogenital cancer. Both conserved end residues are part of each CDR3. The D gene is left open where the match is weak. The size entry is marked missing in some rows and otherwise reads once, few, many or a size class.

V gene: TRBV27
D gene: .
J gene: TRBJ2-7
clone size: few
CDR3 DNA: TGTGCCAGCAGTTTTCAGGGGATCTCCGGTGAGCAGTACTTC
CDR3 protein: CASSFQGISGEQYF

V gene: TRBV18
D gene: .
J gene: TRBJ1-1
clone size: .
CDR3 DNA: TGTGCCAGCTCAGTCGTTCAGGCCGAGGTTGGCACTGAAGCTTTCTTT
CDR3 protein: CASSVVQAEVGTEAFF

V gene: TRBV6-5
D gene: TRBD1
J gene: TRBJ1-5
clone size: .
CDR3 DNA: TGTGCCAGCAGTTCTCGGGACAGGGGAAAAGCGCCCCAGCATTTT
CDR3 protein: CASSSRDRGKAPQHF

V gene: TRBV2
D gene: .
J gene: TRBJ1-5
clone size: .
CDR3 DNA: TGTGCCAGGGCGGGAGGGGCTCGAAATCAGCCCCAGCATTTT
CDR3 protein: CARAGGARNQPQHF

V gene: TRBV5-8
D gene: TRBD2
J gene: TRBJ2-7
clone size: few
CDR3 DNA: TGCGCCAGCAGCCTGACCGGGACTAGCGGGGGGTCCTGGGACGAGCAGTACTTC
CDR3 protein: CASSLTGTSGGSWDEQYF

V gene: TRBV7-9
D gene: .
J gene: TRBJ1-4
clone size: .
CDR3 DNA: TGTGCCAGCAGCTACCGCGGGGGGAGCGATGAAAAACTGTTTTTT
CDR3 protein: CASSYRGGSDEKLFF

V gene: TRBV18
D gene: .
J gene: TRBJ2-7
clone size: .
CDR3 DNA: TGTGCCAGCTCACCCGGGACATCCTACGAGCAGTACTTC
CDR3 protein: CASSPGTSYEQYF

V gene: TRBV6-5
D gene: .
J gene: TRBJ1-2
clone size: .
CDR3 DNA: TGTGCCAGCAGTTACTGGGACGGACCCTACTATGGCTACACCTTC
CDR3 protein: CASSYWDGPYYGYTF

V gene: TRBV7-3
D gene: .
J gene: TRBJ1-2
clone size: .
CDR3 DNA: TGTGCCAGCAGCCCCCAAGGAGGGGGCTATGGCTACACCTTC
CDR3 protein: CASSPQGGGYGYTF

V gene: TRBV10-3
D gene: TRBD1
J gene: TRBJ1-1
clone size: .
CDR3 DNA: TGTGCCATCAGTCGGACAGGGGGAACTGAAGCTTTCTTT
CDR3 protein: CAISRTGGTEAFF

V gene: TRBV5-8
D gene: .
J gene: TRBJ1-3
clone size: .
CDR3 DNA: TGTGCCAGCAGCCCGGCGGCACTGCGGGTAGCTGGAAACACCATATATTTT
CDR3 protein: CASSPAALRVAGNTIYF

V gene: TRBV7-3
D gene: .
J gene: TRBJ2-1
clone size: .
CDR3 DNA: TGTGCCAGCAGCTTGAACCCCGAGAATGAGCAGTTCTTC
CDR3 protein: CASSLNPENEQFF

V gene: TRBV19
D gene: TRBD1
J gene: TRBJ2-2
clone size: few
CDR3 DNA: TGTGCCAGTGGGGACAGGGGAAACACCGGGGAGCTGTTTTTT
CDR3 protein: CASGDRGNTGELFF

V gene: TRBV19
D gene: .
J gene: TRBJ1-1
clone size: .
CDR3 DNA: TGTGCCAGTAGTATTAAGACTGAAGCTTTCTTT
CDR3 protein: CASSIKTEAFF

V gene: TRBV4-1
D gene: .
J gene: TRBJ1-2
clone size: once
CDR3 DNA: TGCGCCAGCAGCCAAGACCCCGGGACACACTATGGCTACACCTTC
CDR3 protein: CASSQDPGTHYGYTF

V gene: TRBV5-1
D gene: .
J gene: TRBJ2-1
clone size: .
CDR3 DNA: TGCGCCAGCAGCTCCCTACGGGGTGGCTCCTACAATGAGCAGTTCTTC
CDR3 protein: CASSSLRGGSYNEQFF

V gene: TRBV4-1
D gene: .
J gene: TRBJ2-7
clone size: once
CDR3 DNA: TGCGCCAGCAGCCCTTCCCCTGGGACAACCTTCTACGAGCAGTACTTC
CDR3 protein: CASSPSPGTTFYEQYF

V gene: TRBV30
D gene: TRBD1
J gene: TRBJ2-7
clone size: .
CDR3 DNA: TGTGCCTACGGACAGGCTATCTACGAGCAGTACTTC
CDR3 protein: CAYGQAIYEQYF

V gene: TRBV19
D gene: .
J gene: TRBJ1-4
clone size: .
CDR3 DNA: TGTGCCAGTAGCCACCCGCGGGGCGCGGATGAAAAACTGTTTTTT
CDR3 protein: CASSHPRGADEKLFF

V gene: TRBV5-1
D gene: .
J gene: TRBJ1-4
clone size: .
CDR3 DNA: TGCGCCAGCAGCGCATCGGGATCTTCGAATGAAAAACTGTTTTTT
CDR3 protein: CASSASGSSNEKLFF

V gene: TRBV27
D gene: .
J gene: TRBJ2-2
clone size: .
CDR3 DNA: TGTGCCAGCAGTTTAGGGGGGTTCGACCCCGGGGAGCTGTTTTTT
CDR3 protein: CASSLGGFDPGELFF

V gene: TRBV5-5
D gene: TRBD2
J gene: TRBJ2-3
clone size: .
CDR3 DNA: TGTGCCAGCAGCCAAGTAGCGGGGGACACAGATACGCAGTATTTT
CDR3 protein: CASSQVAGDTDTQYF